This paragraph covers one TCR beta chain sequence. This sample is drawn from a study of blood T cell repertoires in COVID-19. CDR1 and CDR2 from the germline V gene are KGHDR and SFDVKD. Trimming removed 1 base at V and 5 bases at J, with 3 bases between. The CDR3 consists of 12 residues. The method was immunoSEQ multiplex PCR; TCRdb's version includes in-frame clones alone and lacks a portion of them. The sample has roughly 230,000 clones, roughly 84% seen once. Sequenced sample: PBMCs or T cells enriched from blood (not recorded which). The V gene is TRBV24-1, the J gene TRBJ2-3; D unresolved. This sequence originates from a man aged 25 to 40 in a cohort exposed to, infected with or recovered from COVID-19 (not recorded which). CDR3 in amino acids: CATSDFLDTQYF. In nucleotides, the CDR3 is TGTGCCACCAGTGATTTCTTAGATACGCAGTATTTT.